The rows below give T cell receptor beta chains drawn from one sample of a study of T-cell reconstitution after alpha-beta-depleted transplantation in children. Using its own MiXCR run on the PCR reads, TCRdb lists one record per CDR3 protein. Seen here are approximately 350,000 distinct CDR3 sequences, about 16% observed once, and the top ten hold 35% to 50%. The source material was PBMCs, mostly from graft donor cells, sampled 360 days after TCRalphabeta/CD19-depleted stem cell transplant. Receptor source: a male patient between 2 and 15 years old who had a stem cell transplant for acute lymphoblastic leukemia, so the T cells may come from the graft donor. The CDR3 runs from the conserved cysteine through the conserved F or W. The D gene is left open where the match is weak. Where a row states a size, it is once, few, many or the class of an expanded clone; other rows omit it.

v_call: TRBV5-1; clone_size: few; d_call: NA; j_call: TRBJ2-7; cdr3_aa: CASSLVSTSHEQYF; cdr3_nt: TGCGCCAGCAGCTTAGTCTCGACTTCCCACGAGCAGTACTTC
v_call: TRBV7-9; clone_size: few; d_call: TRBD1; j_call: TRBJ2-3; cdr3_aa: CASFNPRQGMSTDTQYF; cdr3_nt: TGTGCCAGTTTTAACCCCCGACAGGGGATGAGCACAGATACGCAGTATTTT
v_call: TRBV6-5; clone_size: NA; d_call: TRBD2; j_call: TRBJ2-7; cdr3_aa: CASSYSGTSGSTKTNEQYF; cdr3_nt: TGTGCCAGCAGTTACTCTGGGACTAGCGGGAGTACAAAGACGAACGAGCAGTACTTC
v_call: TRBV28; clone_size: few; d_call: TRBD1; j_call: TRBJ1-2; cdr3_aa: CATSNWDSSGDTHGYTF; cdr3_nt: TGTGCCACCAGTAATTGGGACAGCTCTGGCGACACCCATGGCTACACCTTC
v_call: TRBV12-3/TRBV12-4; clone_size: NA; d_call: NA; j_call: TRBJ2-7; cdr3_aa: CASSSSQGPSYEQYF; cdr3_nt: TGTGCCAGCAGCTCGAGTCAGGGGCCTTCCTACGAGCAGTACTTC
v_call: TRBV28; clone_size: NA; d_call: NA; j_call: TRBJ2-5; cdr3_aa: CASSLWGRQETQYF; cdr3_nt: TGTGCCAGCAGTCTGTGGGGACGCCAAGAGACCCAGTACTTC
v_call: TRBV5-1; clone_size: few; d_call: NA; j_call: TRBJ1-5; cdr3_aa: CASSLGDYSNQPQHF; cdr3_nt: TGCGCCAGCAGCTTGGGGGATTATAGCAATCAGCCCCAGCATTTT
v_call: TRBV4-1; clone_size: few; d_call: NA; j_call: TRBJ2-3; cdr3_aa: CASSQDPLGGLSTDTQYF; cdr3_nt: TGCGCCAGCAGCCAAGATCCTCTCGGGGGGCTGAGCACAGATACGCAGTATTTT
v_call: TRBV12-3/TRBV12-4; clone_size: many; d_call: NA; j_call: TRBJ1-2; cdr3_aa: CASSFAGPPDGYTF; cdr3_nt: TGTGCCAGCAGTTTTGCAGGGCCCCCCGATGGCTACACCTTC
v_call: TRBV29-1; clone_size: few; d_call: NA; j_call: TRBJ1-5; cdr3_aa: CSVEVGSRNQPQHF; cdr3_nt: TGCAGCGTTGAAGTCGGGTCGCGAAATCAGCCCCAGCATTTT
v_call: TRBV7-7; clone_size: NA; d_call: TRBD2; j_call: TRBJ2-3; cdr3_aa: CASSLGIAGSTDTQYF; cdr3_nt: TGTGCTAGCAGCTTAGGCATAGCGGGAAGCACAGATACGCAGTATTTT
v_call: TRBV20-1; clone_size: NA; d_call: TRBD1; j_call: TRBJ2-5; cdr3_aa: CSAITPDRVATQYF; cdr3_nt: TGCAGTGCCATCACCCCGGACAGGGTGGCGACCCAGTACTTC
v_call: TRBV3-1; clone_size: NA; d_call: NA; j_call: TRBJ2-5; cdr3_aa: CASSQAPGLSTPEETQYF; cdr3_nt: TGTGCCAGCAGCCAGGCTCCGGGCCTAAGCACACCGGAAGAGACCCAGTACTTC
v_call: TRBV11-1; clone_size: NA; d_call: TRBD2; j_call: TRBJ2-7; cdr3_aa: CASSLGAAVGSGSPYEQYF; cdr3_nt: TGTGCCAGCAGCCTGGGGGCCGCGGTGGGTAGCGGGAGTCCCTACGAGCAGTACTTC
v_call: TRBV2; clone_size: many; d_call: TRBD1; j_call: TRBJ2-7; cdr3_aa: CASSEDRGTYEQYF; cdr3_nt: TGTGCCAGCAGTGAAGACAGGGGGACGTACGAGCAGTACTTC
v_call: TRBV20-1; clone_size: many; d_call: TRBD2; j_call: TRBJ2-7; cdr3_aa: CSATLPSGGPSEQYF; cdr3_nt: TGCAGTGCTACACTCCCTTCGGGAGGGCCCTCCGAGCAGTACTTC
v_call: TRBV5-1; clone_size: many; d_call: NA; j_call: TRBJ2-7; cdr3_aa: CASSFYIGHSYEQYF; cdr3_nt: TGCGCCAGCAGCTTTTATATTGGACACTCCTACGAGCAGTACTTC
v_call: TRBV29-1; clone_size: many; d_call: NA; j_call: TRBJ2-1; cdr3_aa: CSVLGVPSSYNEQFF; cdr3_nt: TGCAGCGTTTTGGGGGTCCCGAGCTCCTACAATGAGCAGTTCTTC
v_call: TRBV20-1; clone_size: few; d_call: NA; j_call: TRBJ1-4; cdr3_aa: CSARPPTGRDEKLFF; cdr3_nt: TGCAGTGCTAGACCCCCGACAGGCAGGGATGAAAAACTGTTTTTT
v_call: TRBV6-5; clone_size: NA; d_call: NA; j_call: TRBJ2-2; cdr3_aa: CASSYSGVGGELFF; cdr3_nt: TGTGCCAGCAGTTACTCAGGGGTAGGCGGGGAGCTGTTTTTT
v_call: TRBV7-8; clone_size: NA; d_call: NA; j_call: TRBJ1-4; cdr3_aa: CASSLALGRASEKLFF; cdr3_nt: TGTGCCAGCAGCTTAGCGCTGGGCAGGGCAAGTGAAAAACTGTTTTTT
v_call: TRBV12-3/TRBV12-4; clone_size: few; d_call: NA; j_call: TRBJ1-1; cdr3_aa: CASSPLGLKGAFF; cdr3_nt: TGTGCCAGCAGTCCTTTAGGGTTAAAGGGAGCTTTCTTT
v_call: TRBV28; clone_size: NA; d_call: NA; j_call: TRBJ1-3; cdr3_aa: CASSWSWAADSGNTIYF; cdr3_nt: TGTGCCAGCAGCTGGTCTTGGGCAGCCGACTCTGGAAACACCATATATTTT
v_call: TRBV10-3; clone_size: few; d_call: NA; j_call: TRBJ2-7; cdr3_aa: CAISGGAIKFYEQYF; cdr3_nt: TGTGCCATCAGTGGTGGGGCCATTAAGTTCTACGAGCAGTACTTC
v_call: TRBV12-3/TRBV12-4; clone_size: NA; d_call: NA; j_call: TRBJ2-1; cdr3_aa: CASSREGNEQFF; cdr3_nt: TGTGCCAGCAGCCGCGAGGGAAATGAGCAGTTCTTC
v_call: TRBV7-2; clone_size: NA; d_call: NA; j_call: TRBJ1-1; cdr3_aa: CASSPSQGRTEAFF; cdr3_nt: TGTGCCAGCAGCCCCAGTCAGGGGCGGACTGAAGCTTTCTTT
v_call: TRBV4-3; clone_size: NA; d_call: NA; j_call: TRBJ2-5; cdr3_aa: CASSQGRGVAQYF; cdr3_nt: TGCGCCAGCAGCCAAGGCCGGGGAGTGGCCCAGTACTTC
v_call: TRBV7-2; clone_size: many; d_call: TRBD1; j_call: TRBJ2-5; cdr3_aa: CASSLAGTEVETQYF; cdr3_nt: TGTGCCAGCAGCTTAGCAGGGACAGAGGTAGAGACCCAGTACTTC
v_call: TRBV29-1; clone_size: few; d_call: NA; j_call: TRBJ1-1; cdr3_aa: CSVFYLGTDNTEAFF; cdr3_nt: TGCAGCGTTTTTTATCTCGGGACGGACAACACTGAAGCTTTCTTT
v_call: TRBV6-6; clone_size: NA; d_call: NA; j_call: TRBJ2-5; cdr3_aa: CASSYAEQETQYF; cdr3_nt: TGTGCCAGCAGTTACGCCGAGCAAGAGACCCAGTACTTC